These 28 T cell receptor beta chains came from one sample sequenced in a study of T cells after yellow fever vaccination. TCRdb recomputed calls from the 5' RACE reads with MiXCR, one row per CDR3 protein. Among some 250,000 distinct CDR3 sequences listed, 3.6% were seen once. Source: PBMCs, taken 15 days after the yellow fever booster vaccination. The receptors stem from a man between 18 and 29 years old who received the YFV17D yellow fever vaccine.

This clonotype was seen repeatedly, ten times or more. The gene calls are TRBV4-3 and TRBJ2-3; tentatively, D is TRBD2 (6 bases). Germline V CDR1 and CDR2: LGHNA, YSLEER. Trimming removed 6 bases from V and 3 bases from J, with 16 bases in between. The CDR3 runs to 15 residues. The CDR3 loop is CASRLGGASTDTQYF. As DNA, the CDR3 is TGCGCCAGCAGACTGGGCGGGGCGAGTACAGATACGCAGTATTTT.

The chain uses TRBV19 and TRBJ1-1; tentative D call: TRBD1 (6 bases). CDR1 LNHDA and CDR2 SQIVND come from the germline V gene (reference sequence). There are 16 residues in the CDR3. V was clipped by 3 bases and J by 4 bases, with 18 bases between them. The CDR3 nucleotides read TGTGCCAGTAGTATTAGGCCAGGGGTCGTGGGCACTGAAGCTTTCTTT. Translated: CASSIRPGVVGTEAFF.

The V and J genes are TRBV12-3 or TRBV12-4 and TRBJ1-4; 9 nucleotides line up with TRBD1. Trimming took 1 base from V and 8 from J; bases not matched to a gene: 5. The CDR3 sequence is 15 residues long. The CDR3 is CASSLGDRELEKLFF. The DNA for the CDR3 is TGTGCCAGCAGTTTAGGGGACAGGGAGTTGGAAAAACTGTTTTTT.

Many counts were recorded for this clonotype. CDR3 bases: TGCGCCAGCAGAGAAAACACAGGGCCCTATGGCTACACCTTC. Protein sequence: CASRENTGPYGYTF. The chain uses TRBV10-2 and TRBJ1-2; maybe TRBD1 (6 bases). V was shortened by 6 bases and J by 4 bases, with 15 bases between the two germline ends. The CDR3 runs to 14 residues. The germline V gene has CDR1 WSHSY and CDR2 SAAADI.

At least ten counts were recorded for this clonotype. The chain joins TRBV4-3 to TRBJ2-1; 11 bases align to TRBD2. The CDR3 consists of 15 residues. V was clipped by 4 bases and J by 5 bases; unmatched bases: 4. Germline assignment: CDR1 LGHNA and CDR2 YSLEER. CDR3 protein: CASSLLAGGDNEQFF. The CDR3 DNA is TGCGCCAGCAGCCTCCTAGCGGGGGGCGACAATGAGCAGTTCTTC.

This clonotype was counted many times. V gene TRBV7-2 combines with J gene TRBJ2-7; tentative D call: TRBD2 (6 bases). Per the germline V gene, CDR1 is SGHTA and CDR2 is FQGNSA. There are 14 residues in the CDR3. The ends were cut back, 5 bases at V and 2 bases at J, with 13 bases in the middle. CDR3 bases: TGTGCCAGCAGCCTTAGCGGAACCACCTACGAGCAGTACGTC. Its translation: CASSLSGTTYEQYV.

This clonotype has a count of ten or more. This rearrangement joins TRBV6-5 to TRBJ2-5, with no clear D. Trimming left V 1 base short and J 2 bases short, with 8 bases between. The germline gives CDR1 MNHEY, CDR2 SVGAGI. CDR3 length: 14 amino acids. The CDR3 spells CASSYFARQETQYF. CDR3 in DNA: TGTGCCAGCAGTTACTTCGCCCGTCAAGAGACCCAGTACTTC.

This clonotype was counted at least ten times. V and J are TRBV20-1 and TRBJ2-7; D is undetermined. The germline V and J ends were trimmed by 4 bases and 1 base, with 14 bases remaining between them. CDR1 is DFQATT and CDR2 is SNEGSKA in the germline V gene (reference sequence). This CDR3 spans 14 amino acids. In DNA, the CDR3 is TGCAGTGCTAACCTCGGGTCTATTTCCTACGAGCAGTACTTC. This codes for CSANLGSISYEQYF.

This clonotype was picked up many times. This chain joins TRBV7-6 and TRBJ2-1, with 12 bases that match TRBD1. Germline CDR1 reads SGHVS; CDR2 reads FNYEAQ. This CDR3 region has 15 residues. The V segment lost 1 base and the J segment 8 bases; nucleotides outside the gene matches: 3. CDR3 sequence (DNA): TGTGCCAGCAGCTTAGGGGACAGGGGGCAAGATGAGCAGTTCTTC. Protein sequence: CASSLGDRGQDEQFF.

The chain uses TRBV6-6 and TRBJ1-2, with D perhaps TRBD1 (5 bases). Trimming left V 8 bases short and J 4 bases short, with 23 bases between. The CDR3 spans 16 residues. Germline CDR1 and CDR2: MNHNY and SVGAGI (reference sequence). CDR3: CASVNFGAPYVYGYTF. Written as DNA, the CDR3 is TGTGCCAGCGTCAACTTCGGGGCCCCTTACGTCTATGGCTACACCTTC.

This clonotype appeared many times. The chain uses TRBV5-5 and TRBJ1-6; D is ambiguous. Per the germline V gene, CDR1 is SGHKS and CDR2 is YYEKEE (reference sequence). Trimming removed 0 bases at V and 10 bases at J, with 8 bases between. There are 13 residues in the CDR3. CDR3 nucleotide sequence: TGTGCCAGCAGCTTGGGGACCGTATCACCCCTCCACTTT. As protein: CASSLGTVSPLHF.

This clonotype has at least ten counts. The V call is TRBV6-5, the J call TRBJ1-1; D ambiguous. V lost 2 bases and J 11 bases, leaving 18 bases between the germline ends. CDR1 is MNHEY and CDR2 is SVGAGI in the germline V gene. This CDR3 spans 14 amino acids. In DNA form, the CDR3 reads TGTGCCAGCAGTTACGCTCAAAGCGTGGCCTCGGCTTTCTTT. Its translation: CASSYAQSVASAFF.

This clonotype showed up many times. The V and J genes are TRBV6-1 and TRBJ2-7, with D possibly called TRBD1 or TRBD2 (5 bases each). In germline, CDR1 is MNHNS, CDR2 SASEGT. V was cut by 4 bases and J by 2 bases, with 12 bases left in between. The CDR3 extends over 14 amino acids. The CDR3 DNA reads as TGTGCCAGCAGTGCGCAGTGGGGGACCTACGAGCAGTACTTC. Translation: CASSAQWGTYEQYF.

The chain couples TRBV4-1 to TRBJ1-3; weak D call: TRBD1 (5 bases). In germline, CDR1 is MGHRA, CDR2 YSYEKL. The CDR3 is 15 amino acids. V was trimmed by 3 bases and J by 1 base, leaving 10 bases between them. The CDR3 region is CASSQRSGSGNTIYF. Here the CDR3 DNA reads TGCGCCAGCAGCCAGAGATCAGGGTCTGGAAACACCATATATTTT.

This clonotype was observed at least ten times. The rearrangement joins TRBV4-3 to TRBJ2-7; no definite D call. The CDR3 sequence is 15 residues long. V was cut by 0 bases and J by 0 bases, with 9 bases left in between. Per germline, CDR1 LGHNA and CDR2 YSLEER. CDR3 amino acids: CASSQEPVSSYEQYF. CDR3 DNA: TGCGCCAGCAGCCAAGAACCGGTGAGCTCCTACGAGCAGTACTTC.

The chain couples TRBV20-1 to TRBJ2-3, with TRBD2 identical over 12 bases. This CDR3 has 17 amino acids. Per germline, CDR1 DFQATT and CDR2 SNEGSKA (reference sequence). The J segment lost 6 bases and the V segment lost 3 bases, leaving 13 bases of the junction unmatched. CDR3 coding DNA: TGCAGTGCTAGGGGCCTGGCTAGCGGGGGGGCCGCCGATACGCAGTATTTT. Protein: CSARGLASGGAADTQYF.

This clonotype came up many times. The chain uses TRBV4-1 and TRBJ2-2; TRBD2 aligns across 7 bases. The germline V gene has CDR1 MGHRA and CDR2 YSYEKL. This CDR3 spans 15 amino acids. V lost 2 bases, J lost 6 bases, and 6 bases stayed unmatched. The CDR3 loop reads CASSQRTSQAGELFF. CDR3 nucleotides: TGCGCCAGCAGCCAACGGACTAGTCAGGCCGGGGAGCTGTTTTTT.

The CDR3 reads CASSVYREGDTEAFF. CDR3 nucleotides: TGTGCCAGCAGCGTTTACAGGGAAGGTGACACTGAAGCTTTCTTT. The chain carries TRBV5-4 and TRBJ1-1; possible D gene TRBD1, 6 bases. This CDR3 has 15 amino acids. The V gene lost 4 bases and the J gene lost 3 bases, with 16 bases spanning the gap. In germline, CDR1 is SGHNT, CDR2 YYREEE (reference sequence).

This clonotype was picked up many times. The chain links TRBV13 to TRBJ2-7, with 8 bases aligning to TRBD1. With 0 bases clipped from V and 5 bases from J, the junction kept 3 bases outside the gene matches. The germline CDR1 and CDR2 sequences are PRHDT and FYEKMQ (reference sequence). The CDR3 loop spans 14 amino acids. CDR3 sequence reads: CASSLGDRAHEQYV. In DNA form, the CDR3 reads TGTGCCAGCAGCTTAGGGGACAGGGCCCACGAGCAGTACGTC.

This clonotype was picked up many times. The chain uses TRBV24-1 and TRBJ1-2; no clear D gene. CDR1 is KGHDR and CDR2 is SFDVKD in the germline V gene. Trimming cost V 3 bases and J 0 bases, with 4 bases left between them. CDR3 length: 13 amino acids. CDR3 sequence reads: CATSDQPNYGYTF. The CDR3 DNA follows: TGTGCCACCAGTGATCAGCCTAACTATGGCTACACCTTC.

Concerning this clonotype: A much larger clone is a single base away; this may be a read error. The chain is built from TRBV5-6 and TRBJ1-2, with D possibly being TRBD1 (6 bases). Germline CDR1 reads SGHDT; CDR2 reads YYEEEE. The CDR3 extends over 14 amino acids. The CDR3 loop is CASSRGGANYGYNF. The CDR3 DNA is TGTGCCAGCAGCCGGGGGGGCGCTAACTATGGCTACAACTTC. Full variable domain (remainder filled in from reference TRBV5-6 and TRBJ1-2): DAGVTQSPTHLIKTRGQQVTLRCSPKSGHDTVSWYQQALGQGPQFIFQYYEEEERQRGNFPDRFSGHQFPNYSSELNVNALLLGDSALYLCASSRGGANYGYNFGSGTRLTVV.

This clonotype was counted at least ten times. The chain has TRBV4-1 and TRBJ1-5; no firm D call. Trimming took 1 base from V and 0 from J, leaving 10 bases between them. The germline gives CDR1 MGHRA, CDR2 YSYEKL. This CDR3 has 16 residues. As DNA, the CDR3 is TGCGCCAGCAGCCAAGTCCAACGATATAGCAATCAGCCCCAGCATTTT. This codes for CASSQVQRYSNQPQHF.

This clonotype was picked up many times. The CDR3 spells CASSQGLAGETEQFF. CDR3 nucleotides: TGCGCCAGCAGCCAAGGCCTAGCGGGGGAAACTGAGCAGTTCTTC. The chain employs TRBV4-1 and TRBJ2-1; 10 bases map to TRBD2. V dropped 1 base and J dropped 9; count of bases not matched to a gene: 6. The germline V gene has CDR1 MGHRA and CDR2 YSYEKL. This CDR3 region has 15 residues.

This clonotype turned up a few times. The V call is TRBV14, the J call TRBJ2-5; tentative D call: TRBD2 (5 bases). Germline assignment: CDR1 SGHDN and CDR2 FVKESK. V lost 1 base and J lost 1, with 10 bases in between. The CDR3 runs 15 residues. CDR3 region: CASSQVRAGQETQYF. CDR3 coding DNA: TGTGCCAGCAGCCAAGTGCGGGCGGGCCAAGAGACCCAGTACTTC. Combining the CDR3 with reference TRBV14 and TRBJ2-5 gives the whole variable domain EAGVTQFPSHSVIEKGQTVTLRCDPISGHDNLYWYRRVMGKEIKFLLHFVKESKQDESGMPNNRFLAERTGGTYSTLKVQPAELEDSGVYFCASSQVRAGQETQYFGPGTRLLVL.

This clonotype was observed many times. The chain employs TRBV7-9 and TRBJ2-1; perhaps D is TRBD1 or TRBD2 (5 bases each). Germline CDR1 reads SEHNR; CDR2 reads FQNEAQ (reference sequence). V shed 5 bases and J shed 5 bases, with 13 bases lying between them. This CDR3 comprises 14 residues. The CDR3 here is CASSPSEGHNEQFF. The CDR3 DNA reads TGTGCCAGCAGCCCATCCGAGGGGCACAATGAGCAGTTCTTC.

This clonotype was counted ten times or more. CDR3 amino acids: CASSYSRDRDTQYF. The CDR3 DNA is TGTGCCAGCAGTTACAGCAGGGACCGGGATACGCAGTATTTT. This chain links TRBV6-5 with TRBJ2-3; D is perhaps TRBD1 or TRBD2 (5 bases each). This CDR3 comprises 14 residues. The V end lost 2 bases, the J end lost 6 bases, and 12 bases lay between the germline ends. Germline assignment: CDR1 MNHEY and CDR2 SVGAGI.

The rearrangement uses TRBV5-1 and TRBJ1-1; 8 bases match TRBD1. This CDR3 region has 15 residues. Germline CDR1 reads SGHRS; CDR2 reads YFSETQ. V trimming: 5 bases; J trimming: 0 bases; junction bases outside the gene matches: 6. In DNA, the CDR3 is TGCGCCAGCAGTAGGGACAGGAGCATGAACACTGAAGCTTTCTTT. Its translation: CASSRDRSMNTEAFF.

This clonotype was seen at least ten times. This chain connects TRBV5-1 to TRBJ1-1, with D maybe TRBD1 (6 bases). This CDR3 spans 15 amino acids. Germline lookup yields CDR1 SGHRS and CDR2 YFSETQ. Trimming removed 1 base at V and 4 bases at J, with 14 bases between. The CDR3 DNA reads TGCGCCAGCAGCTTGCGAACGGGGGCTGTCACTGAAGCTTTCTTT. It encodes CASSLRTGAVTEAFF.